This TCR beta chain emerged from a study of cytomegalovirus exposure and HLA in healthy donors. Study-wide results and caveats: Rarity held for most TCR sequences, but there were some public TCRs that occurred in many donors. Later analysis suggested most CMV-associated TCR beta chains were HLA-restricted. TCR beta chains numbering more than 150 were designated cytomegalovirus-associated.

Details on this clone: Its antigen is not known.

CDR1 SGHRS and CDR2 YFSETQ come from the germline V gene. The V and J ends lost 4 bases and 5 bases respectively, with 18 bases between them. This CDR3 region has 16 residues. A multiplex PCR was run with 60 Vbeta primers and 13 Jbeta primers. Profiling relied on immunoSEQ multiplex PCR, and the TCRdb table lists in-frame clones only, not all of them. Found here are roughly 230,000 clones, 80% to 95% of them singletons; the top ten hold roughly 1.6%. Healthy bone marrow donors made up the donor group. The sample comprised PBMCs. This chain connects TRBV5-1 to TRBJ1-4; no clear D gene. The receptor comes from a girl aged 2-10 years in good health and CMV-seronegative. CDR3 DNA: TGCGCCAGCAGCCGCGGGTCGGGCGGGAGGAATGAAAAACTGTTTTTT. Residues: CASSRGSGGRNEKLFF.